Each of the 7 T cell receptor beta chains below was sequenced from the same sample in a study of beta chain features in type 1 diabetes. Study-wide findings and caveats: Patients with Type 1 diabetes showed moderately but significantly shorter TCRB CDR3s in all four CD4+ subsets.

Since all of the isolated RNA was reverse transcribed, expressed TCRB transcripts were what got sequenced. TCRdb's copy holds only in-frame clones and misses some; the assay was immunoSEQ multiplex PCR. The repertoire holds around 100,000 clones, with 25% to 30% as singletons. The antigens for these receptors are not known. Sequenced material: central memory CD4+ T cells from blood. The receptors were sampled from a woman in her late teens or twenties with type 1 diabetes.

The J gene is TRBJ2-7, the V gene TRBV28; TRBD2 matches at 7 bases. V trimming: 5 bases; J trimming: 2 bases; junction bases outside the gene matches: 6. Per germline, CDR1 MDHEN and CDR2 SYDVKM. CDR3 length equals 14 residues. This CDR3 reads CASSERGTAYEQYF. The CDR3, as DNA: TGTGCCAGCAGTGAGCGGGGTACTGCCTACGAGCAGTACTTC.

This sequence joins TRBV9 and TRBJ1-3; 7 positions match TRBD1. The germline CDR1 and CDR2 sequences are SGDLS and YYNGEE. The CDR3 totals 16 residues. V shed 4 bases, J shed 0 bases, and the junction held 7 bases outside the gene matches. The CDR3 nucleotides read TGTGCCAGCAGCACTCTAGGGGGCAGCTCTGGAAACACCATATATTTT. Translating it yields CASSTLGGSSGNTIYF.

The genes are TRBV18 and TRBJ1-5; the match to TRBD1 covers 9 bases. V was clipped by 0 bases and J by 6 bases; unmatched bases: 6. The CDR3 length is 16 residues. Germline V gene sequence: CDR1 KGHSH, CDR2 LQKENI. As DNA, the CDR3 is TGTGCCAGCTCACCACCCGGGACAGGGACGGCTCAGCCCCAGCATTTT. It yields the protein CASSPPGTGTAQPQHF.

The rearrangement uses TRBV6-1 and TRBJ2-7, with a weak D call TRBD2 (5 bases). The CDR3 consists of 14 residues. V lost 3 bases and J 3 bases, leaving 12 bases between the germline ends. Germline CDR1 and CDR2: MNHNS and SASEGT. CDR3 protein: CASSESGMDYEQYF. CDR3 DNA: TGTGCCAGCAGTGAGTCGGGAATGGACTACGAGCAGTACTTC.

This clone came up a few times. The chain links TRBV5-6 to TRBJ2-7; 13 positions agree with TRBD2. CDR3 length equals 14 residues. CDR1 and CDR2 (germline): SGHDT, YYEEEE. J lost 6 bases, V lost 6 bases, and 6 bases had no gene match. CDR3 region: CASTTGLAGVEQYV. The CDR3 DNA is TGTGCCAGCACCACCGGACTAGCGGGAGTCGAGCAGTACGTC.

The V gene is TRBV2, the J gene TRBJ2-3, with D unresolved. Germline V lookup: CDR1 SNHLY, CDR2 FYNNEI. V was pared by 3 bases and J by 4 bases, with 8 bases between. CDR3 length: 13 amino acids. The DNA of the CDR3 is TGTGCCAGCAGTGAGACTTTTGCAGATACGCAGTATTTT. Residues: CASSETFADTQYF.

This clone was seen only a few times. V and J are TRBV4-2 and TRBJ2-7; unclear D gene. In germline, CDR1 is LGHNA, CDR2 YNFKEQ. Trimming cost V 1 base and J 4 bases, with 14 bases left between them. The CDR3 is 15 residues long. CDR3 bases: TGTGCCAGCAGCCAAGGCGGTCAATTGGCTTACGAGCAGTACTTC. Translation gives CASSQGGQLAYEQYF.